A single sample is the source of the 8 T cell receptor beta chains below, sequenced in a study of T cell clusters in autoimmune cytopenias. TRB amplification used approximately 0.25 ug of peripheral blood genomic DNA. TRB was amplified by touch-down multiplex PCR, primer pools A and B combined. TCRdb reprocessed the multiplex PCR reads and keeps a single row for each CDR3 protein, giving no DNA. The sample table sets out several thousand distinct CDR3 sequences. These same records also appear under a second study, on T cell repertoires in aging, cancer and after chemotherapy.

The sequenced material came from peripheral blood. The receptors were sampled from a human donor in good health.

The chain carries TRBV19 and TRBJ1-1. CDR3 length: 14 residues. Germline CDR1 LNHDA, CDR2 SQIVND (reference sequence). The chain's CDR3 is CASSMAGLNTEAFF.

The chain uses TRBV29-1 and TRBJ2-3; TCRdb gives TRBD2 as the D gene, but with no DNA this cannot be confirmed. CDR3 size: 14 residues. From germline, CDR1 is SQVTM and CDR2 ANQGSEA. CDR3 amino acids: CSASGLAATDTQYF.

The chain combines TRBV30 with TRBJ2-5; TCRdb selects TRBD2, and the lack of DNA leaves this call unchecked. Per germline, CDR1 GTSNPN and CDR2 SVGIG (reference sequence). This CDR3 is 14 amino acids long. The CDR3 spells CAWSGRRYQETQYF.

The CDR3 sequence: CASRLAGEQFF. V and J are TRBV19 and TRBJ2-1; TCRdb picks TRBD2, but there is no DNA to check that call. CDR3 length equals 11 residues. Germline lookup yields CDR1 LNHDA and CDR2 SQIVND (reference sequence).

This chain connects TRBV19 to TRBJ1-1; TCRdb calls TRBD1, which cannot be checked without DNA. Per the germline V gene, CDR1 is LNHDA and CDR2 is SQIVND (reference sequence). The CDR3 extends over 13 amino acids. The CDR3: CASTMDRDSEAFF.

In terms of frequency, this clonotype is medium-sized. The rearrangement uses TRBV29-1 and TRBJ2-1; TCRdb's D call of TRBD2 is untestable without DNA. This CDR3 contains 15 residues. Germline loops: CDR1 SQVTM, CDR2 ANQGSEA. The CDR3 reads CSVVGDPVAYNEQFF.

CDR3: CASRLRSTDTQYF. V usage is TRBV18 and J usage is TRBJ2-3; TCRdb gives TRBD2 as the D gene, but with no DNA this cannot be confirmed. The germline V gene has CDR1 KGHSH and CDR2 LQKENI. The CDR3 runs 13 residues.

The CDR3 reads CASSSDRSSYYEQYF. This chain joins TRBV6-1 and TRBJ2-7; TCRdb selects TRBD1, and the lack of DNA leaves this call unchecked. The CDR3 extends over 15 amino acids. Germline CDR1 is MNHNS and CDR2 is SASEGT.